The rows below give T cell receptor beta chains drawn from one sample of a study of blood T cell repertoires in COVID-19. TCRdb keeps only in-frame clones here, not all; method: immunoSEQ multiplex PCR. The sample yields a few hundred thousand clones, roughly 84% seen once. Sequenced material: peripheral blood. The receptors stem from a person aged 65 to 79 with COVID-19, enrolled during active disease. Both conserved end residues are part of each CDR3. A D gene is named only where the DNA matches it firmly. The size entry is marked missing in some rows and otherwise reads once, few, many or a size class.

>TRBJ2-1|TRBD2|.|TRBV30
CAWRVAGGSYNEQFF
TGTGCCTGGAGGGTAGCGGGAGGATCCTACAATGAGCAGTTCTTC
>TRBJ2-3|TRBD2|.|TRBV6-5
CASSTSGRTDTQYF
TGTGCCAGCAGTACTAGCGGGCGCACAGATACGCAGTATTTT
>TRBJ1-5|TRBD1|.|TRBV20-1
CSASPGQNQPQHF
TGCAGTGCTAGTCCGGGACAGAATCAGCCCCAGCATTTT
>TRBJ1-6|.|.|TRBV27
CASSLLGGPLHF
TGTGCCAGCAGTTTATTGGGGGGACCTCTCCACTTT
>TRBJ2-7|TRBD1|.|TRBV2
CASSAVPPGQGVDYEQYF
TGTGCCAGCAGCGCAGTACCTCCGGGACAGGGGGTAGACTACGAGCAGTACTTC
>TRBJ2-2|.|.|TRBV5-6
CASLLQGYGGELFF
TGTGCCAGCCTGTTACAGGGTTATGGCGGGGAGCTGTTTTTT
>TRBJ2-3|.|once|TRBV3-1/TRBV3-2
CASSHPSDTQYF
TGTGCCAGCAGCCACCCATCAGATACGCAGTATTTT
>TRBJ1-5|.|.|TRBV15
CATGRGQNSNQPQHF
TGTGCCACCGGCAGAGGACAGAATAGCAATCAGCCCCAGCATTTT
>TRBJ1-4|TRBD1|.|TRBV5-4
CASSVRQGNEKLFF
TGTGCCAGCAGCGTCCGACAGGGTAATGAAAAACTGTTTTTT
>TRBJ1-3|.|.|TRBV5-1
CASSLQEGAIGNTIYF
TGCGCCAGCAGCTTGCAAGAGGGTGCCATTGGAAACACCATATATTTT
>TRBJ1-5|.|.|TRBV28
CASTSNQPQHF
TGTGCCAGCACGAGCAATCAGCCCCAGCATTTT
>TRBJ2-7|.|.|TRBV7-9
CASSHGNQHITEQYF
TGTGCCAGCAGCCACGGGAATCAACATATTACCGAGCAGTACTTC
>TRBJ2-2|.|.|TRBV19
CASSISSTGRTGELFF
TGTGCCAGTAGTATAAGTTCGACAGGCCGCACCGGGGAGCTGTTTTTT
>TRBJ2-3|.|.|TRBV7-9
CASSPGTRGGTDTQYF
TGTGCCAGCAGCCCCGGGACTCGCGGGGGCACAGATACGCAGTATTTT
>TRBJ2-1|TRBD1|.|TRBV28
CASSTTGVAYNEQFF
TGTGCCAGCAGTACCACAGGGGTCGCCTACAATGAGCAGTTCTTC
>TRBJ2-7|.|.|TRBV28
CASSPPGSYEQYF
TGTGCCAGCAGTCCCCCGGGTTCCTACGAGCAGTACTTC
>TRBJ2-3|TRBD2|.|TRBV11-2
CASTHEAGVDTQYF
TGTGCCAGCACCCACGAAGCGGGAGTAGATACGCAGTATTTT
>TRBJ2-1|.|.|TRBV5-1
CASSFQGTYNEQFF
TGCGCCAGCAGCTTCCAGGGGACCTACAATGAGCAGTTCTTC
>TRBJ2-4|TRBD1|.|TRBV7-8
CASSFDRDRGLENIQYF
TGTGCCAGCAGCTTCGATAGGGACAGGGGGCTGGAAAACATTCAGTACTTC
>TRBJ1-1|TRBD1|once|TRBV2
CASTFGSRGTEAFF
TGTGCCAGCACCTTCGGGAGCAGGGGGACTGAAGCTTTCTTT
>TRBJ2-7|TRBD1|.|TRBV5-1
CASSSTGVGINEQYF
TGCGCCAGCAGCTCGACAGGGGTCGGGATCAACGAGCAGTACTTC
>TRBJ2-7|TRBD1|.|TRBV6-6
CASSYGQDSYEQYF
TGTGCCAGCAGCTACGGACAGGACTCCTACGAGCAGTACTTC
>TRBJ2-2|TRBD1|.|TRBV27
CASSLFRDRVNFRDTGELFF
TGTGCCAGCAGTTTATTCCGGGACAGGGTAAACTTTCGGGACACCGGGGAGCTGTTTTTT
>TRBJ2-7|.|.|TRBV2
CASRAGRSYEQYF
TGTGCCAGCCGGGCAGGGCGTTCCTACGAGCAGTACTTC
>TRBJ2-5|TRBD1|.|TRBV15
CATSIRQGGQETQYF
TGTGCCACCAGCATCCGACAGGGTGGGCAAGAGACCCAGTACTTC
>TRBJ1-3|.|.|TRBV5-6
CASSLGASGNTIYF
TGTGCCAGCAGCTTGGGCGCCTCTGGAAACACCATATATTTT
>TRBJ1-5|TRBD1|.|TRBV27
CASSSLTGTGENQPQHF
TGTGCCAGCAGTTCCCTCACCGGGACAGGGGAAAATCAGCCCCAGCATTTT
>TRBJ1-5|.|.|TRBV6-5
CASKIAGGGNQPQHF
TGTGCCAGCAAGATAGCGGGGGGAGGCAATCAGCCCCAGCATTTT
>TRBJ1-2|.|.|TRBV5-1
CASSPDSNYGYTF
TGCGCCAGCAGTCCCGATAGTAACTATGGCTACACCTTC
>TRBJ2-2|.|.|TRBV2
CASKDRGVTGELFF
TGTGCCAGCAAGGACAGAGGGGTCACCGGGGAGCTGTTTTTT
>TRBJ2-2|TRBD1|.|TRBV13
CASSQPGQANTGELFF
TGTGCCAGCAGCCAACCTGGACAGGCGAACACCGGGGAGCTGTTTTTT
>TRBJ2-2|.|.|TRBV7-7
CASSLGAQPNTGELFF
TGTGCCAGCAGCTTAGGGGCCCAGCCGAACACCGGGGAGCTGTTTTTT
>TRBJ2-1|TRBD2|.|TRBV5-1
CASSSRTSGAYNEQFF
TGCGCCAGCAGCTCCAGGACTAGCGGGGCCTACAATGAGCAGTTCTTC
>TRBJ2-1|.|.|TRBV5-4
CASSWTGVGRDFDEQFF
TGTGCCAGCAGCTGGACAGGGGTCGGGAGGGATTTCGATGAGCAGTTCTTC
>TRBJ2-4|TRBD1|once|TRBV28
CASRPGQLAKNIQYF
TGTGCCAGCAGGCCGGGACAGCTAGCCAAAAACATTCAGTACTTC
>TRBJ1-3|.|.|TRBV7-6
CASRLESSGNTIYF
TGTGCCAGCAGATTAGAGAGCTCTGGAAACACCATATATTTT
>TRBJ1-1|TRBD1|.|TRBV15
CATRSGQAHTEAFF
TGTGCCACCAGATCAGGACAGGCCCACACTGAAGCTTTCTTT
>TRBJ2-1|TRBD2|.|TRBV10-3
CAIMATSVRSEQFF
TGTGCCATCATGGCGACTAGCGTAAGAAGTGAGCAGTTCTTC
>TRBJ1-5|.|.|TRBV2
CASTPGGDQPQHF
TGTGCCAGCACCCCCGGTGGAGATCAGCCCCAGCATTTT
>TRBJ2-1|.|.|TRBV7-2
CASSLSSGSYNEQFF
TGTGCCAGCAGCTTATCCAGCGGTTCCTACAATGAGCAGTTCTTC
>TRBJ2-7|TRBD1|.|TRBV19
CASSATGVTYEQYF
TGTGCCAGTAGTGCGACAGGGGTTACCTACGAGCAGTACTTC
>TRBJ2-5|TRBD2|.|TRBV6-2/TRBV6-3
CASSTRASGGQETQYF
TGTGCCAGCAGTACCCGGGCTAGCGGCGGGCAAGAGACCCAGTACTTC
>TRBJ1-1|.|few|TRBV9
CASSRMTADTEAFF
TGTGCCAGCAGCCGAATGACAGCAGACACTGAAGCTTTCTTT
>TRBJ2-1|.|.|TRBV7-9
CASSLVGGKGQIGEQFF
TGTGCCAGCAGCTTAGTGGGCGGGAAAGGCCAAATAGGGGAGCAGTTCTTC
>TRBJ1-1|TRBD1|.|TRBV19
CASKPNRGRWNTEAFF
TGTGCCAGTAAACCCAACAGGGGGAGATGGAACACTGAAGCTTTCTTT
>TRBJ2-7|TRBD1|few|TRBV15
CATSSGRDRGYQYF
TGTGCCACCAGCAGTGGCCGGGACAGGGGATACCAGTACTTC
>TRBJ1-2|TRBD1|.|TRBV3-1/TRBV3-2
CASSQTGGSGYTF
TGTGCCAGCAGCCAAACAGGGGGCTCTGGCTACACCTTC
>TRBJ1-2|.|.|TRBV6-5
CATTLQGYGYTF
TGTGCCACCACCCTGCAGGGTTATGGCTACACCTTC
>TRBJ2-7|TRBD2|.|TRBV13
CASSSLTSGYEQYF
TGTGCCAGCAGCTCTCTGACTAGCGGTTACGAGCAGTACTTC
>TRBJ1-2|TRBD1|.|TRBV12-3/TRBV12-4
CASSSNRGSGYTF
TGTGCCAGCAGCTCCAACAGGGGCTCTGGCTACACCTTC
>TRBJ1-6|TRBD1|.|TRBV28
CASTPRDRIYSPLHF
TGTGCCAGCACCCCTCGGGACAGAATTTATTCACCCCTCCACTTT
>TRBJ2-2|TRBD2|.|TRBV3-1/TRBV3-2
CASSLLAGGNTGELFF
TGTGCCAGCAGCCTTCTAGCGGGGGGCAACACCGGGGAGCTGTTTTTT
>TRBJ2-7|.|.|TRBV7-3
CASSLPGHLTYSYEQYF
TGTGCCAGCAGCCTACCGGGACACCTAACCTACTCCTACGAGCAGTACTTC
>TRBJ1-6|.|.|TRBV30
CAWSEGSARSYNSPLHF
TGTGCCTGGAGTGAAGGATCGGCCAGGTCCTATAATTCACCCCTCCACTTT